Shown below are 18 T cell receptor beta chains from a single sample sequenced in a study of T-cell reconstitution after alpha-beta-depleted transplantation in children. Molecular barcoding with unique molecular identifiers was used for the TCRbeta library. TCRdb processed the PCR reads anew with MiXCR; each CDR3 protein has one entry. Among fewer than 1 million distinct CDR3 sequences listed, roughly 15% were seen once. The starting material was PBMCs, mostly from graft donor cells, obtained 360 days after TCRalphabeta/CD19-depleted stem cell transplant. Receptor source: a male patient younger than 18 who had a stem cell transplant for acute lymphoblastic leukemia, so the T cells may come from the graft donor.

The chain couples TRBV5-1 to TRBJ1-1; 8 bases are shared with TRBD1. Germline V gives CDR1 SGHRS, CDR2 YFSETQ. V shed 3 bases and J 4 bases; nucleotides not matched to a gene: 2. The CDR3 totals 13 residues. CDR3 sequence reads: CASSYGQGTEAFF. The CDR3 DNA follows: TGCGCCAGCAGCTATGGACAGGGCACTGAAGCTTTCTTT. The full variable domain, rest sourced from reference TRBV5-1 and TRBJ1-1, is KAGVTQTPRYLIKTRGQQVTLSCSPISGHRSVSWYQQTPGQGLQFLFEYFSETQRNKGNFPGRFSGRQFSNSRSEMNVSTLELGDSALYLCASSYGQGTEAFFGQGTRLTVV.

This clonotype was detected ten times or more. The chain uses TRBV20-1 and TRBJ2-3; D call uncertain. The CDR3 runs to 10 residues. Germline V gene data show CDR1 as DFQATT and CDR2 as SNEGSKA (reference sequence). CDR3 sequence reads: CGPLEDTQYF. CDR3 bases: TGCGGCCCCCTGGAAGATACGCAGTATTTT.

This clonotype was recorded many times. The J gene is TRBJ2-7, the V gene TRBV7-8; perhaps TRBD1 as D (5 bases). This CDR3 spans 14 amino acids. The germline gives CDR1 SGHVS, CDR2 FQNEAQ. Deletions cut 5 bases from V and 6 bases from J, with 17 bases between. The CDR3 DNA reads TGTGCCAGCAGCCGGACGGAACAGGAGCGCGAGCAGTACTTC. Its protein product is CASSRTEQEREQYF.

This clonotype was seen a handful of times. The chain links TRBV10-3 to TRBJ2-4; 7 bases map to TRBD2. The germline gives CDR1 ENHRY, CDR2 SYGVKD. CDR3 length equals 15 residues. Trimming at V came to 6 bases and at J to 3 bases, leaving 8 bases not matched to a gene. CDR3 loop: CAISSGKGSKNIQYF. The CDR3 DNA is TGTGCCATCAGCAGCGGGAAGGGTAGCAAAAACATTCAGTACTTC.

The gene calls are TRBV29-1 and TRBJ1-3; D gene unclear. V was shortened by 5 bases and J by 0 bases, with 8 bases between the two germline ends. The CDR3 runs 13 residues. Germline V gene sequence: CDR1 SQVTM, CDR2 ANQGSEA. CDR3 residues: CSVTIVSGNTIYF. CDR3 nucleotides: TGCAGCGTTACTATAGTCTCTGGAAACACCATATATTTT.

In its sample, this clonotype was seen a few times. J is TRBJ1-2 and V is TRBV6-1; D gene unclear. The CDR3 length is 16 residues. Germline V gene data show CDR1 as MNHNS and CDR2 as SASEGT. Trimming removed 6 bases from V and 6 bases from J, with 23 bases in between. CDR3 sequence: CASRELTTDGFDGYTF. CDR3 in DNA: TGTGCCAGCAGAGAACTTACGACGGACGGCTTTGATGGCTACACCTTC.

The genes are TRBV20-1 and TRBJ2-2; 7 positions match TRBD2. The V segment lost 8 bases and the J segment 6 bases; nucleotides outside the gene matches: 6. The CDR3 has 12 residues. In germline, CDR1 is DFQATT, CDR2 SNEGSKA (reference sequence). In DNA form, the CDR3 reads TGCAGTACTCATGGGGGGGCCGGGGAGCTGTTTTTT. Translation: CSTHGGAGELFF.

CDR3 DNA sequence: TGTGCCAGCAGCTTAGGGGGACTAGCGGGAGTTGGAGATACGCAGTATTTT. It translates to CASSLGGLAGVGDTQYF. The rearrangement links TRBV7-6 to TRBJ2-3; 14 bases align to TRBD2. With V trimmed by 1 base and J by 5 bases, 5 bases remained unmatched. Per the germline V gene, CDR1 is SGHVS and CDR2 is FNYEAQ. This CDR3 contains 17 residues.

Remarks on this clonotype: The CDR3 carries no conserved terminal phenylalanine or tryptophan, so it likely arises from a read error. The DNA is omitted, as the CDR3 cannot be located on it reliably, and the CDR3 follows TCRdb's listing. The CDR3 protein is CAIPHRTPY. The rearrangement joins TRBV12-3 or TRBV12-4 to TRBJ1-1. The CDR3 is 9 residues long, ends included.

This clonotype was seen many times. V usage is TRBV5-6 and J usage is TRBJ2-1; D remains unclear. The germline gives CDR1 SGHDT, CDR2 YYEEEE. The CDR3 runs 13 residues. Deletions cut 0 bases from V and 6 bases from J, with 7 bases between. CDR3 residues: CASSLDLSNEQFF. For the CDR3, the DNA is TGTGCCAGCAGCTTGGACCTATCCAATGAGCAGTTCTTC.

This clonotype was seen a handful of times. V gene TRBV5-1 combines with J gene TRBJ2-5, with D perhaps TRBD1 or TRBD2 (5 bases each). The CDR3 length is 14 residues. V was cut by 4 bases and J by 4 bases, with 14 bases left in between. Germline CDR1 SGHRS, CDR2 YFSETQ. CDR3 DNA sequence: TGCGCCAGCAGCCCGGACTGGGACGGAGAGACCCAGTACTTC. The encoded protein is CASSPDWDGETQYF.

This rearrangement joins TRBV7-2 to TRBJ2-7; D gene ambiguous. Trimming removed 4 bases from V and 0 bases from J, with 7 bases in between. In germline, CDR1 is SGHTA, CDR2 FQGNSA. This CDR3 is 13 amino acids long. This CDR3 reads CASSYKSSYEQYF. DNA for the CDR3: TGTGCCAGCAGCTACAAGAGCTCCTACGAGCAGTACTTC.

This clonotype came up many times. This chain connects TRBV5-6 to TRBJ1-1; TRBD1 agrees at 8 bases. The CDR3 is 15 amino acids. V was pared by 5 bases and J by 2 bases, with 8 bases of the junction left unmatched. Germline V gene sequence: CDR1 SGHDT, CDR2 YYEEEE. CDR3 residues: CASSRTGYINTEAFF. The CDR3 nucleotides read TGTGCCAGCAGTCGGACAGGGTACATTAACACTGAAGCTTTCTTT.

The rearrangement joins TRBV7-3 to TRBJ2-3; D is unresolved. Trimming removed 3 bases from V and 0 bases from J, with 13 bases in between. Germline V gene lookup returns CDR1 SGHTA and CDR2 FQGTGA. This CDR3 spans 16 amino acids. In DNA, the CDR3 is TGTGCCAGCAGCTTGGGTCTAGACCCTAGCACAGATACGCAGTATTTT. It is translated as CASSLGLDPSTDTQYF. Using reference TRBV7-3 and TRBJ2-3 for the parts outside the CDR3, the full variable domain is GAGVSQTPSNKVTEKGKYVELRCDPISGHTALYWYRQSLGQGPEFLIYFQGTGAADDSGLPNDRFFAVRPEGSVSTLKIQRTERGDSAVYLCASSLGLDPSTDTQYFGPGTRLTVL.

This clonotype was detected many times. The rearrangement uses TRBV14 and TRBJ2-1; no clear D. The germline V gene encodes CDR1 SGHDN and CDR2 FVKESK. CDR3 length: 16 amino acids. V gave up 3 bases and J gave up 0 bases, with 12 bases separating them. CDR3 protein: CASSQLKKPSYNEQFF. The CDR3, as DNA: TGTGCCAGCAGCCAGCTCAAGAAGCCCTCCTACAATGAGCAGTTCTTC.

The chain links TRBV10-3 to TRBJ2-3; 7 bases are shared with TRBD2. Per the germline V gene, CDR1 is ENHRY and CDR2 is SYGVKD. The CDR3 runs to 14 residues. V shed 4 bases and J 6 bases; nucleotides not matched to a gene: 7. In nucleotides, the CDR3 is TGTGCCATCAGTGGGGGGAGGGCGGCTGATACGCAGTATTTT. Translated, it gives CAISGGRAADTQYF.

The chain couples TRBV7-3 to TRBJ2-6, with D possibly being TRBD2 (5 bases). The CDR3 length is 16 residues. V was shortened by 5 bases and J by 0 bases, with 11 bases between the two germline ends. CDR1 is SGHTA, CDR2 FQGTGA, per germline. The CDR3 sequence: CASSPRASSGANVLTF. DNA of the CDR3: TGTGCCAGCAGCCCGAGGGCCAGCTCTGGGGCCAACGTCCTGACTTTC.

At least ten counts were recorded for this clonotype. The rearrangement links TRBV12-3 or TRBV12-4 to TRBJ2-1; no reliable D call. The CDR3 contains 13 residues. Trimming removed 1 base at V and 3 bases at J, with 4 bases between. CDR3 protein: CASSLGFYNEQFF. In DNA form, the CDR3 reads TGTGCCAGCAGTTTAGGTTTCTACAATGAGCAGTTCTTC.